This paragraph covers one TCR beta chain sequence. In the original analysis: Counts of nucleated cells, estimated from reference gene primer amplification, were obtained. Measured with immunoSEQ multiplex PCR; TCRdb has only the in-frame clones, and not every one. That table furnishes V, J and clone size, whereas the DNA furnished D and trimming. This sample has 250,000 to 300,000 clones, with over 70% found just once. This record belongs to a study of blood T cell repertoires in COVID-19. The CDR3 contains 16 residues. Trimming took 3 bases from V and 10 from J; bases not matched to a gene: 13. The germline gives CDR1 SEHNR, CDR2 FQNEAQ (reference sequence).

The sample was peripheral blood. This TCR was sampled from a man older than 75 with acute or convalescent COVID-19. J is TRBJ2-1 and V is TRBV7-9, with 9 bases lining up with TRBD2. CDR3 bases: TGTGCCAGCAGCTTTTTAGGGCTAGCGGGGCGATTGGAGCAGTTCTTC. Translation gives CASSFLGLAGRLEQFF.